This T cell receptor beta chain appears in the sequencing data of a study of T cell responses to AZD1222 COVID-19 vaccine. Per the germline V gene, CDR1 is SGHAT and CDR2 is FQDESV (reference sequence). The CDR3 contains 15 residues. V was pared by 5 bases and J by 10 bases, with 14 bases of the junction left unmatched. TCRdb's copy holds only in-frame clones and misses some; the assay was immunoSEQ multiplex PCR. The table shows about 120,000 clones, with 85% to 95% occurring only once. Specimen: peripheral blood, collected on day 0 of AZD1222 vaccination. The origin of this receptor is an adult in good health. V is TRBV11-1 and J is TRBJ2-1; 7 bases align to TRBD1. CDR3 in DNA: TGTGCCAGCAGCCTCCGACAGGGTCCGGTCGGGGAGCAGTTCTTC. Translation: CASSLRQGPVGEQFF.